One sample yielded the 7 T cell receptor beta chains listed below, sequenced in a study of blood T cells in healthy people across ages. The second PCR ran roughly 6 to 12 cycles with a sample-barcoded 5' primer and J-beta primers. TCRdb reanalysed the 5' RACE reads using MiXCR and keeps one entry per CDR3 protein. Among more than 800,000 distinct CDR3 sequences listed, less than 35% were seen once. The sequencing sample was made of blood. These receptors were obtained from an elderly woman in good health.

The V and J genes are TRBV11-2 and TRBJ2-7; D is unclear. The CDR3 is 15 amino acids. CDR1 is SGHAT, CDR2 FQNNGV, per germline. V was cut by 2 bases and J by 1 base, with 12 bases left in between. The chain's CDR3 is CASSLYSDNSYEQYF. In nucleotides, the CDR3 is TGTGCCAGCAGCTTATATTCAGACAATTCCTACGAGCAGTACTTC. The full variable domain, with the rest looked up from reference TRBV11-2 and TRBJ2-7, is EAGVAQSPRYKIIEKRQSVAFWCNPISGHATLYWYQQILGQGPKLLIQFQNNGVVDDSQLPKDRFSAERLKGVDSTLKIQPAKLEDSAVYLCASSLYSDNSYEQYFGPGTRLTVT.

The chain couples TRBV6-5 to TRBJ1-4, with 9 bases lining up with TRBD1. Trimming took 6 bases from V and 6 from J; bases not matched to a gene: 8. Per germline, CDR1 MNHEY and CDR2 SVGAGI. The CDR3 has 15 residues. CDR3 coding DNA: TGTGCCAGCAGAGACACCGGGACAGGGTATGAAAAACTGTTTTTT. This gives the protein CASRDTGTGYEKLFF.

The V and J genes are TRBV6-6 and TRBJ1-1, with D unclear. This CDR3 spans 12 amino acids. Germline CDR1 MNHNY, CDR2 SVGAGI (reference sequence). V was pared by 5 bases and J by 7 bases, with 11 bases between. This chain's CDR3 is CASSQTDFEAFF. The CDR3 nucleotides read TGTGCCAGCAGTCAAACGGACTTTGAAGCTTTCTTT.

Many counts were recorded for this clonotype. CDR3 residues: CASSAAGSYEQYF. DNA for the CDR3: TGTGCCAGCAGTGCTGCGGGCTCCTACGAGCAGTACTTC. This sequence joins TRBV25-1 and TRBJ2-7, with D perhaps TRBD2 (5 bases). This CDR3 is 13 amino acids long. Germline CDR1 and CDR2: MGHDK and SYGVNS. V dropped 4 bases and J dropped 0 bases, with 7 bases sitting between them.

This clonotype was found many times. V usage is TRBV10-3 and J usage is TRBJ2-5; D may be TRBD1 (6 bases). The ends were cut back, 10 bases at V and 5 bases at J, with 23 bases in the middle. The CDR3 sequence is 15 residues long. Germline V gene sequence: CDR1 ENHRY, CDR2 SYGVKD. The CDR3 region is CATRNRDTDRETQYF. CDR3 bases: TGTGCCACCCGAAACCGGGACACCGATCGGGAGACCCAGTACTTC.

CDR3 DNA: TGTGCCAGCAGTTTAGTGGGCCATTCCTACGAGCAGTACTTC. This translates into CASSLVGHSYEQYF. V gene TRBV12-3 or TRBV12-4 combines with J gene TRBJ2-7; D remains ambiguous. This CDR3 contains 14 residues. The germline V and J ends were trimmed by 1 base and 1 base, with 8 bases remaining between them.

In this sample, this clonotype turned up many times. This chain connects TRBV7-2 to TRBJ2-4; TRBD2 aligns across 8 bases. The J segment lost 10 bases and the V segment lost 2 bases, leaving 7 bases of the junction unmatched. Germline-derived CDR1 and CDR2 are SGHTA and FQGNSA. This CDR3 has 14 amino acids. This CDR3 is CASSLRRGGGIQYF. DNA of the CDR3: TGTGCCAGCAGCTTACGGCGGGGCGGGGGGATTCAGTACTTC.